Presented here are 20 T cell receptor beta chains from one specimen sequenced in a study of shared clonotypes between healthy human individuals. Libraries were prepared by immunoSEQ multiplex PCR; TCRdb keeps only in-frame clonotypes and omits some of them. The table includes approximately 500,000 clones, 96% detected once. The source material was naive CD4+ T cells sorted from blood. Subset specified: CD45RA+ positively selected. These receptor sequences come from a woman in her 30s in good health.

Here the CDR3 reads CASSRRTSDNEQFF. The CDR3 coding sequence is TGTGCCAGCAGCCGACGGACTAGCGACAATGAGCAGTTCTTC. The chain employs TRBV7-6 and TRBJ2-1; 9 nucleotides agree with TRBD2. V lost 5 bases and J lost 5; bases outside the gene matches: 4. Germline V gene lookup returns CDR1 SGHVS and CDR2 FNYEAQ. This CDR3 region has 14 residues. The complete variable domain, with remaining parts taken from reference TRBV7-6 and TRBJ2-1, reads GAGVSQSPRYKVTKRGQDVALRCDPISGHVSLYWYRQALGQGPEFLTYFNYEAQQDKSGLPNDRFSAERPEGSISTLTIQRTEQRDSAMYRCASSRRTSDNEQFFGPGTRLTVL.

This chain links TRBV13 with TRBJ2-7, with a possible D match to TRBD1 (6 bases). The CDR3 runs 14 residues. Germline V gene sequence: CDR1 PRHDT, CDR2 FYEKMQ (reference sequence). V was shortened by 2 bases and J by 0 bases, with 8 bases between the two germline ends. The CDR3 DNA reads as TGTGCCAGCAGCTTAAAGGGGGACTCCTACGAGCAGTACTTC. Protein sequence: CASSLKGDSYEQYF.

The chain has TRBV29-1 and TRBJ2-5, with TRBD1 matching over 8 bases. Germline loops: CDR1 SQVTM, CDR2 ANQGSEA. The CDR3 is 14 amino acids. V dropped 5 bases and J dropped 0; count of bases not matched to a gene: 5. CDR3 residues: CSVRPGGNQETQYF. DNA for the CDR3: TGCAGCGTTCGCCCAGGGGGCAACCAAGAGACCCAGTACTTC.

As for this clone: Distinct nucleotide sequences in the sample also encode this CDR3. The V and J genes are TRBV5-1 and TRBJ2-3; D is perhaps TRBD1 or TRBD2 (5 bases each). Per germline, CDR1 SGHRS and CDR2 YFSETQ. V was trimmed by 3 bases and J by 2 bases, leaving 10 bases between them. The CDR3 runs to 14 residues. The CDR3 DNA sequence: TGCGCCAGCAGCTCCGGGACGGCCACAGATACGCAGTATTTT. It specifies CASSSGTATDTQYF.

The chain combines TRBV28 with TRBJ1-1; D is possibly TRBD1 (6 bases). V lost 8 bases and J 1 base, leaving 8 bases between the germline ends. This CDR3 is 12 amino acids long. Germline values: CDR1 MDHEN, CDR2 SYDVKM. CDR3 residues: CASADRNTEAFF. The DNA for the CDR3 is TGTGCCAGCGCGGACAGGAACACTGAAGCTTTCTTT.

The chain uses TRBV19 and TRBJ2-2; 10 nucleotides line up with TRBD1. The germline V gene encodes CDR1 LNHDA and CDR2 SQIVND (reference sequence). This CDR3 region has 15 residues. J gave up 6 bases and V 5 bases, and 6 bases lay outside the gene matches. The CDR3 nucleotides are TGTGCCAGTAGTGTGACAGGGGGCAGTCCCGGGGAGCTGTTTTTT. Its translation is CASSVTGGSPGELFF.

The gene calls are TRBV5-4 and TRBJ1-2; D is uncertain. Germline lookup yields CDR1 SGHNT and CDR2 YYREEE (reference sequence). The CDR3 extends over 15 amino acids. The ends were cut back, 1 base at V and 0 bases at J, with 10 bases in the middle. This CDR3 reads CASSLWGSANYGYTF. CDR3 sequence (DNA): TGTGCCAGCAGCTTGTGGGGATCGGCTAACTATGGCTACACCTTC.

The J gene is TRBJ2-5, the V gene TRBV11-2, with D hard to call. This CDR3 comprises 15 residues. Germline V gene lookup returns CDR1 SGHAT and CDR2 FQNNGV. V shed 0 bases and J shed 5 bases, with 13 bases lying between them. CDR3 in amino acids: CASSLELVLKETQYF. The CDR3 DNA is TGTGCCAGCAGCTTAGAACTGGTCCTGAAGGAGACCCAGTACTTC.

This clone came up once. The chain recombines TRBV11-2 with TRBJ1-1; possible D gene TRBD1, 5 bases. This CDR3 is 13 amino acids long. CDR1 SGHAT and CDR2 FQNNGV come from the germline V gene. V gave up 1 base and J gave up 14 bases, with 17 bases separating them. The CDR3 protein is CASSLVIGGVEFF. DNA of the CDR3: TGTGCCAGCAGCTTAGTCATTGGAGGGGTAGAGTTCTTT.

The V call is TRBV5-1, the J call TRBJ1-1; D ambiguous. The V end was cut by 4 bases, the J end by 2 bases, with 12 bases between. The CDR3 is 14 residues long. In germline, CDR1 is SGHRS, CDR2 YFSETQ. CDR3 nucleotide sequence: TGCGCCAGCAGCCCCGAGGGCAGTAACACTGAAGCTTTCTTT. Translation: CASSPEGSNTEAFF. The complete variable domain, with remaining parts taken from reference TRBV5-1 and TRBJ1-1, reads KAGVTQTPRYLIKTRGQQVTLSCSPISGHRSVSWYQQTPGQGLQFLFEYFSETQRNKGNFPGRFSGRQFSNSRSEMNVSTLELGDSALYLCASSPEGSNTEAFFGQGTRLTVV.

V and J are TRBV11-1 and TRBJ2-6; D gene ambiguous. This CDR3 contains 13 residues. V lost 8 bases, J lost 0 bases, and 5 bases lay in between. Germline assignment: CDR1 SGHAT and CDR2 FQDESV (reference sequence). This CDR3 reads CASEDSGANVLTF. In DNA form, the CDR3 reads TGTGCCAGCGAGGACTCTGGGGCCAACGTCCTGACTTTC.

This sequence joins TRBV19 and TRBJ2-7; a possible D gene is TRBD2 (6 bases). This CDR3 is built from 15 residues. Germline V gives CDR1 LNHDA, CDR2 SQIVND (reference sequence). With 4 bases removed from V and 2 bases from J, the gap between germline ends came to 15 bases. The CDR3 sequence: CASSTTPAGTYEQYF. CDR3 bases: TGTGCCAGTAGTACCACCCCCGCGGGAACCTACGAGCAGTACTTC.

V usage is TRBV20-1 and J usage is TRBJ2-7; unclear D gene. Germline CDR1 DFQATT, CDR2 SNEGSKA (reference sequence). The CDR3 is 10 residues long. V dropped 3 bases and J dropped 5 bases, with 5 bases sitting between them. This CDR3 reads CSASLDEQYF. The DNA for the CDR3 is TGCAGTGCTAGCCTTGACGAGCAGTACTTC.

This chain joins TRBV11-2 and TRBJ2-4; 7 bases align to TRBD1. The germline V gene has CDR1 SGHAT and CDR2 FQNNGV. Unmatched junction bases numbered 11, after V lost 8 bases and J lost 1 base. The CDR3 is made up of 16 amino acids. As DNA, the CDR3 is TGTGCCAGCGGATCGACCGGCAGGGGGGCCAAAAACATTCAGTACTTC. Amino acid sequence: CASGSTGRGAKNIQYF. The full variable domain, in which reference TRBV11-2 and TRBJ2-4 provide the parts outside the CDR3, is EAGVAQSPRYKIIEKRQSVAFWCNPISGHATLYWYQQILGQGPKLLIQFQNNGVVDDSQLPKDRFSAERLKGVDSTLKIQPAKLEDSAVYLCASGSTGRGAKNIQYFGAGTRLSVL.

The rearrangement links TRBV19 to TRBJ2-7, with 7 bases aligning to TRBD1. The CDR3 extends over 14 amino acids. V lost 5 bases to trimming and J lost 5 bases; unmatched junction nucleotides: 9. Germline loops: CDR1 LNHDA, CDR2 SQIVND (reference sequence). The CDR3, as DNA: TGTGCCAGTAGTGTCAATCAAGGGGGCGACGAGCAGTACTTC. It codes for CASSVNQGGDEQYF. Complete variable domain (other parts from reference TRBV19 and TRBJ2-7): DGGITQSPKYLFRKEGQNVTLSCEQNLNHDAMYWYRQDPGQGLRLIYYSQIVNDFQKGDIAEGYSVSREKKESFPLTVTSAQKNPTAFYLCASSVNQGGDEQYFGPGTRLTVT.

V and J are TRBV11-3 and TRBJ2-7, with TRBD1 matching 8 bases. V was pared by 4 bases and J by 3 bases, with 2 bases of the junction left unmatched. Germline V CDR1 and CDR2: SGHNT, YENEEA. The CDR3 runs to 13 residues. This CDR3 reads CASSSDRGYEQYF. CDR3 nucleotides: TGTGCCAGCAGCTCCGACAGGGGCTACGAGCAGTACTTC.

V and J are TRBV9 and TRBJ1-1, with D tentatively TRBD1 (6 bases). The CDR3 length is 13 residues. The germline V gene encodes CDR1 SGDLS and CDR2 YYNGEE. V was pared by 5 bases and J by 3 bases, with 11 bases between. CDR3 protein: CASSYREDTEAFF. The DNA for the CDR3 is TGTGCCAGCAGTTACAGGGAGGACACTGAAGCTTTCTTT.

The J gene is TRBJ2-7, the V gene TRBV21-1. TRBV21-1 is designated a pseudogene. The CDR3 contains 12 residues. The chain's CDR3 is CASSSDSYEQYF. The DNA for the CDR3 is TGTGCCAGCAGTTCGGACTCCTACGAGCAGTACTTC.

The chain uses TRBV5-1 and TRBJ2-3; a weak D match, TRBD2 (5 bases). Trimming pared 2 bases from V and 3 bases from J, leaving 16 bases between. There are 16 residues in the CDR3. CDR1 and CDR2 (germline): SGHRS, YFSETQ. The CDR3, as DNA: TGCGCCAGCAGCTTCCTTCCGGATTCGGGGACAGATACGCAGTATTTT. Amino acids: CASSFLPDSGTDTQYF.

This chain connects TRBV5-1 to TRBJ2-1; 11 nucleotides align to TRBD2. J was trimmed by 3 bases and V by 3 bases; bases with no gene match: 8. In germline, CDR1 is SGHRS, CDR2 YFSETQ. This CDR3 region has 17 residues. CDR3 sequence reads: CASSSGASGRLYNEQFF. Written as DNA, the CDR3 is TGCGCCAGCAGCTCAGGAGCTAGCGGGAGGCTCTACAATGAGCAGTTCTTC.